Following are 3 T cell receptor beta chains from one sample sequenced in a study of T cell repertoires in cytomegalovirus infection (dated by TCRdb to between 2018 and 2021). These receptors' targets are unknown. Explained via the paper, the treatment or condition label denotes: in vitro stimulation with specific CMV peptide epitopes to enrich CMV-specific T cells. Sequencing was performed on an Illumina HiSeq 1500. The public reads were reprocessed in TCRdb via fastp at Q25 and MiXCR, keeping in-frame beta chains. Each entry is one CDR3 protein sequence, shown with its most common DNA and genes. A total of about 890,000 distinct CDR3 sequences appear in this sample, about 33% of them only once. The top ten constitute under 15% of the sample. Sequencing used cultured CD8+ T cells from PBMCs, obtained from culture after CMV antigen stimulation. These TCRs come from a human donor in good health (CMV status not recorded). Some clones in this sample may be carry-over from other donors' samples.

The sample holds many counts of this clonotype. The chain links TRBV6-2 or TRBV6-3 to TRBJ2-2, with 12 bases fitting TRBD2. There are 16 residues in the CDR3. The germline V gene has CDR1 MNHEY and CDR2 SVGEGT. V trimming: 7 bases; J trimming: 4 bases; junction bases outside the gene matches: 7. For the CDR3, the DNA is TGTGCCAGCATTCCTAGCGGGGGGGGTCGCACCGGGGAGCTGTTTTTT. Translated, it gives CASIPSGGGRTGELFF.

This clonotype was seen more than once but under ten times. The chain combines TRBV11-1 with TRBJ1-1, with D unclear. The V gene's germline CDR1 is SGHAT and CDR2 FQDESV (reference sequence). CDR3 length equals 14 residues. The V end was cut by 1 base, the J end by 6 bases, with 12 bases between. CDR3 nucleotide sequence: TGTGCCAGCAGCTTAGGTCGCCCCCTGGCTGAAGCTTTCTTT. It yields the protein CASSLGRPLAEAFF. Drawing the rest from reference TRBV11-1 and TRBJ1-1, the complete variable domain is EAEVAQSPRYKITEKSQAVAFWCDPISGHATLYWYRQILGQGPELLVQFQDESVVDDSQLPKDRFSAERLKGVDSTLKIQPAELGDSAMYLCASSLGRPLAEAFFGQGTRLTVV.

This chain connects TRBV7-2 to TRBJ1-1; D gene ambiguous. V was pared by 5 bases and J by 6 bases, with 10 bases between. Germline V gene lookup returns CDR1 SGHTA and CDR2 FQGNSA. The CDR3 totals 12 residues. The CDR3 coding sequence is TGTGCCAGCAGCCCAAATACCCCTGAAGCTTTCTTT. Translated: CASSPNTPEAFF. The whole variable domain, remainder taken from reference TRBV7-2 and TRBJ1-1, is GAGVSQSPSNKVTEKGKDVELRCDPISGHTALYWYRQSLGQGLEFLIYFQGNSAPDKSGLPSDRFSAERTGGSVSTLTIQRTQQEDSAVYLCASSPNTPEAFFGQGTRLTVV.